Reported below is one T cell receptor beta chain. Its antigen is undetermined. The germline V gene encodes CDR1 SGHDT and CDR2 YYEEEE. This CDR3 region has 15 residues. The V and J ends lost 5 bases and 0 bases, in that order; junction bases with no gene match: 5. This sample is drawn from a study of lymphopenia after photon versus proton radiotherapy. Libraries were prepared by immunoSEQ multiplex PCR; TCRdb keeps only in-frame clonotypes and omits some of them. Of tens of thousands of clones in the sample, approximately 90% are singletons; the top ten hold 2.5% to 3%. Overall study results and limits: Relative stability marked proton patients; photon patients lost diversity and naive cells. Larger post-nadir TCR diversity loss correlated inversely with survival in deceased patients. After lymphocyte nadir, photon-treated repertoires showed oligoclonal expansion, especially CD8+ Temra.

The clonotype comes from a woman in her 70s with pancreatic cancer. Sequences were derived from peripheral blood, sampled from a patient treated with photon-based radiotherapy. The chain carries TRBV5-6 and TRBJ2-3; 8 bases align to TRBD2. The chain's CDR3 is CASRRLAGSTDTQYF. CDR3 DNA sequence: TGTGCCAGCAGACGGTTAGCGGGGAGCACAGATACGCAGTATTTT.